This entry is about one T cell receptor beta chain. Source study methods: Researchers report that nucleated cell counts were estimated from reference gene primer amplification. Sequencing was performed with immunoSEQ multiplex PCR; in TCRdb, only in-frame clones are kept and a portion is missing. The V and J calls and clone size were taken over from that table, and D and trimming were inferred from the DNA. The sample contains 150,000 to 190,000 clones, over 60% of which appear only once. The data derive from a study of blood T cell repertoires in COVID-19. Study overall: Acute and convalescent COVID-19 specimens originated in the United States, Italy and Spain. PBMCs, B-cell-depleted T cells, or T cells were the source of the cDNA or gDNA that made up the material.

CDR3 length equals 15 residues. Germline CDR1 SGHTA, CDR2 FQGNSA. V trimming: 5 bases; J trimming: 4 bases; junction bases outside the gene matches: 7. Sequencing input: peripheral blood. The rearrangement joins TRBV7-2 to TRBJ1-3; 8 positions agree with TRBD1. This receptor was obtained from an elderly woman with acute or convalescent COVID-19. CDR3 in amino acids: CASSQQGVGGNTIYF. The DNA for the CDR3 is TGTGCCAGCAGCCAACAGGGGGTAGGAGGAAACACCATATATTTT.